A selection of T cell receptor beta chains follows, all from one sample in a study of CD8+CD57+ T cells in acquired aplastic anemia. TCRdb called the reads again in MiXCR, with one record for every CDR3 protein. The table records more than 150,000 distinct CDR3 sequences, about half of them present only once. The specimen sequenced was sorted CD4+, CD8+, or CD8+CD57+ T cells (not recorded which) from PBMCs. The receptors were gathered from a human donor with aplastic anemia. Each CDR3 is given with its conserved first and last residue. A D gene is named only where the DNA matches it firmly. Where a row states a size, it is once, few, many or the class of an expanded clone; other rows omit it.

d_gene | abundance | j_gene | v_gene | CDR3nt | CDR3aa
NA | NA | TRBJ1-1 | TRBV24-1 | TGTGCCACCAGTGATTTGGGCAGGGCGCAGGACACTGAAGCTTTCTTT | CATSDLGRAQDTEAFF
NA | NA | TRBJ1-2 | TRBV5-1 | TGCGCCAGCAGCTCACAATCTTACTATGGCTACACCTTC | CASSSQSYYGYTF
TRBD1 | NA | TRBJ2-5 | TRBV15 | TGTGCCAGCAGTTTCGGGACAGGGCCTGAGACCCAGTACTTC | CASSFGTGPETQYF
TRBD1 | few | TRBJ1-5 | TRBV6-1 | TGTGCCAGCAGTCCGACAGGGGGCGTTCAGCCCCAGCATTTT | CASSPTGGVQPQHF
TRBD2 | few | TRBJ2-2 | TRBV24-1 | TGTGCCACCAGTGATCCCGAGCGGGGGATGACCGGGGAGCTGTTTTTT | CATSDPERGMTGELFF
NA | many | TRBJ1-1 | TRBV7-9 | TGTGCCAGCAGCGATAGACAGGCTGGAGCTTTCTTT | CASSDRQAGAFF
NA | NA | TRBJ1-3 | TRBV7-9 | TGTGCCAGCTCTCAAGGAACGGCTGGAAACACCATATATTTT | CASSQGTAGNTIYF
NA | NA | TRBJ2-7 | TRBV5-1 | TGCGCCAGCAGCTTGGCGGTGCAGGACGAGCAGTACTTC | CASSLAVQDEQYF
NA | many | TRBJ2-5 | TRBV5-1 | TGCGCCAGCAGCTTGGTTGGCAGGACGGGAGAGACCCAGTACTTC | CASSLVGRTGETQYF
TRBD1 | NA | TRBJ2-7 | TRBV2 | TGTGCCAGCAGTGAGGAGTCAGGGGGTGTCCACGAGCAGTACTTC | CASSEESGGVHEQYF
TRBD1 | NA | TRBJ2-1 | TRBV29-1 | TGCAGCGTCGACCCGGGACAGGGGGGATCCAATGAGCAGTTCTTC | CSVDPGQGGSNEQFF
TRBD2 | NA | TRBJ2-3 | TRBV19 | TGTGCCACCGCAAAGAAAGCGGGGGGGCCTGGGATAGATACGCAGTATTTT | CATAKKAGGPGIDTQYF
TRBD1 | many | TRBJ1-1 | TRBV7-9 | TGTGCCAGCAGCTTAGGACAGGGGGCAGGTAGGAACACTGAAGCTTTCTTT | CASSLGQGAGRNTEAFF
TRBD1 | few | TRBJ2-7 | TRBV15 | TGTGCCACCAGCAGAGACGGACAGGGCTACGAGCAGTACTTC | CATSRDGQGYEQYF
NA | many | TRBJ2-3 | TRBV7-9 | TGTGCCAGCAGCCCCCCTACTAGCATTCGCACAGATACGCAGTATTTT | CASSPPTSIRTDTQYF
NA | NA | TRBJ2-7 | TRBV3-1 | TGTGCCAGCAGCCACAACGCCTACGAGCAGTACTTC | CASSHNAYEQYF
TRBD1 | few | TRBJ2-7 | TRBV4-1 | TGCGCCAGCAGCCAACCCGGGACAGGGGCCTACGAGCAGTACTTC | CASSQPGTGAYEQYF
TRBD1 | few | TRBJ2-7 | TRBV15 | TGTGCCACCAGCAGACCATTTCCGGGACAGGGAGGCCTCGAGCAGTACTTC | CATSRPFPGQGGLEQYF
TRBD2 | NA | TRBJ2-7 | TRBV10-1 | TGCGCCAGCAGTGAGGGAGCGGGGAGCTACGAGCAGTACTTC | CASSEGAGSYEQYF
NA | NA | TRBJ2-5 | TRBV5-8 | TGTGCCAGCAGTTTTAAGGGAAGTCAAGAGACCCAGTACTTC | CASSFKGSQETQYF
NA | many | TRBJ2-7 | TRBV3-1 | TGTGCCAGCAGCACGATATACGAGCAGTACTTC | CASSTIYEQYF
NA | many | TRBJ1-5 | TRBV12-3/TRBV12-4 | TGTGCCAGCAGTTTAGCCGGGGTTCAGCCCCAGCATTTT | CASSLAGVQPQHF
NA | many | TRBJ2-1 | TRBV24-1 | TGTGCCACCAGTGACCCTGGATACAATGAGCAGTTCTTC | CATSDPGYNEQFF